The rows below give T cell receptor beta chains drawn from one sample of a study of beta chain features in type 1 diabetes. TCRdb's table, derived via immunoSEQ multiplex PCR, lists solely in-frame clones and lacks some. Counted here are 200,000 to 300,000 clones, approximately 15% occurring once; the ten biggest clones make up about 0.018%. The sample comprised naive CD4+ T cells from blood. These receptors were taken from a man aged 30 to 45 with type 1 diabetes. The CDR3 runs from the conserved cysteine through the conserved F or W. Each record gives: CDR3 protein, CDR3 DNA, D gene, J gene, clone size, V gene. A D gene is named only where the DNA matches it firmly. Clone size appears in some rows only: once, few, many, or a class for an expanded clone.

CDR3: CASSLRGYEQYF
DNA: TGTGCCAGCAGCTTAAGGGGCTACGAGCAGTACTTC
D: .
J: TRBJ2-7
size: .
V: TRBV7-2

CDR3: CASRPGHGANVLTF
DNA: TGTGCCAGCAGACCAGGGCATGGGGCCAACGTCCTGACTTTC
D: .
J: TRBJ2-6
size: few
V: TRBV27

CDR3: CASSLSRDRGHHPYFNEQFF
DNA: TGTGCCAGCAGTTTATCCCGGGACAGGGGGCACCACCCGTACTTTAATGAGCAGTTCTTC
D: TRBD1
J: TRBJ2-1
size: .
V: TRBV28

CDR3: CASSSSLAGISGANVLTF
DNA: TGTGCCAGCAGTTCCTCACTAGCGGGGATCTCTGGGGCCAACGTCCTGACTTTC
D: TRBD2
J: TRBJ2-6
size: .
V: TRBV28

CDR3: CASSLRWGGTETQYF
DNA: TGTGCCAGCAGTCTCCGATGGGGGGGCACAGAGACCCAGTACTTC
D: .
J: TRBJ2-5
size: few
V: TRBV6-1

CDR3: CASSPRSASEAFF
DNA: TGTGCCAGCTCACCACGCTCCGCGTCTGAAGCTTTCTTT
D: .
J: TRBJ1-1
size: .
V: TRBV18

CDR3: CASSSNTEAFF
DNA: TGCGCCAGCAGCTCAAACACTGAAGCTTTCTTT
D: .
J: TRBJ1-1
size: few
V: TRBV5-1

CDR3: CASSDLAGGMSTDTQYF
DNA: TGTGCCAGCAGTGACCTAGCGGGAGGTATGAGCACAGATACGCAGTATTTT
D: TRBD2
J: TRBJ2-3
size: once
V: TRBV6-1

CDR3: CASSTTGTAYEQYF
DNA: TGCGCCAGCAGCACCACCGGGACAGCCTACGAGCAGTACTTC
D: TRBD1
J: TRBJ2-7
size: .
V: TRBV5-1

CDR3: CASGLSPSSAFDEQYF
DNA: TGTGCTAGTGGTTTGTCTCCGTCTAGCGCGTTCGACGAGCAGTACTTC
D: .
J: TRBJ2-7
size: few
V: TRBV12-5

CDR3: CASSLSGQGNQPQHF
DNA: TGTGCCAGTAGCCTGTCGGGACAGGGGAATCAGCCCCAGCATTTT
D: TRBD1
J: TRBJ1-5
size: .
V: TRBV19

CDR3: CASSTLVSGGTDTQYF
DNA: TGTGCCAGCAGTACCCTGGTTAGCGGGGGCACAGATACGCAGTATTTT
D: TRBD2
J: TRBJ2-3
size: .
V: TRBV27

CDR3: CASTIGQGGTGELFF
DNA: TGTGCCAGCACCATCGGACAGGGAGGTACCGGGGAGCTGTTTTTT
D: TRBD1
J: TRBJ2-2
size: few
V: TRBV5-4

CDR3: CASSQTSGGYNEQFF
DNA: TGTGCCAGCAGCCAAACTAGCGGGGGATACAATGAGCAGTTCTTC
D: TRBD2
J: TRBJ2-1
size: .
V: TRBV6-5

CDR3: CASSPDRGWQPQHF
DNA: TGCGCCAGCAGCCCAGACAGGGGCTGGCAGCCCCAGCATTTT
D: TRBD1
J: TRBJ1-5
size: .
V: TRBV4-1